This TCR beta chain came from a study of blood T cell repertoires in COVID-19. Study at large: The United States, Italy and Spain provided the acute and convalescent COVID-19 samples. T cells, B-cell-depleted T cells, or PBMCs supplied cDNA or gDNA.

Authors' processing steps: By means of reference gene primer amplification, nucleated cell counts were estimated. Data came from immunoSEQ multiplex PCR; TCRdb stores just in-frame clones and leaves some out. That table furnishes V, J and clone size, whereas the DNA furnished D and trimming. The sample comprises roughly 320,000 clones, 70% to 90% of which are singletons, and just over 7% rests with the top ten. In germline, CDR1 is KGHSH, CDR2 LQKENI. This CDR3 has 12 amino acids. Trimming took off 8 bases at V and 7 bases at J, with 14 bases between the two ends. Sample: peripheral blood. The rearrangement links TRBV18 to TRBJ1-1; D is ambiguous. The TCR was taken from a human donor in a cohort sampled during active COVID-19. This chain's CDR3 is CASHDLAGEAFF. The CDR3 nucleotides read TGTGCCAGCCACGATCTTGCGGGTGAAGCTTTCTTT.